In this sample, the clone carrying this T cell receptor beta chain turned up once. V lost 3 bases, J lost 8 bases, and 8 bases lay in between. The germline V gene has CDR1 SNHLY and CDR2 FYNNEI. The CDR3 has 13 residues. This sample was taken from a study of blood T cell repertoires in COVID-19. On the study more broadly: The study drew acute and convalescent COVID-19 samples from the United States, Italy and Spain. From T cells, B-cell-depleted T cells, or PBMCs came the material, which was cDNA or gDNA.

Authors' methods: For nucleated cells, counts were estimated from reference gene primer amplification. Assay: immunoSEQ multiplex PCR; the TCRdb copy retains only in-frame clones and omits some. V and J calls and clone size are given by that table; D and trimming were obtained from the DNA. The table has approximately 450,000 clones, more than 85% seen once. Material: peripheral blood. This clonotype was obtained from a young woman with acute or convalescent COVID-19. The chain carries TRBV2 and TRBJ1-6, with D maybe TRBD1 (5 bases). The CDR3 nucleotides read TGTGCCAGCAGTGACAGGGTTTATTCACCCCTCCACTTT. Encoded protein: CASSDRVYSPLHF.